The 28 T cell receptor beta chains below were found in one sample sequenced in a study of Graves' ophthalmopathy and Graves' hyperthyroidism. RNA transcripts provided the template for amplifying TCR beta CDR3 regions. The authors performed first-round RT-PCR with HTBI primers and then a second-round multiplex PCR. TCRdb re-analysed the multiplex PCR reads in MiXCR, keeping a single row per CDR3 protein. Seen here are over a million distinct CDR3 sequences, 35% to 40% observed once, and the top ten hold around 10%. Sequencing was done on a sample of peripheral blood or thyroid tissue (not recorded which). These receptors were taken from an adult man with Graves' hyperthyroidism.

This clonotype showed up just a few times. The chain is built from TRBV10-2 and TRBJ2-5; a weak D match, TRBD1 (6 bases). Trimming took off 8 bases at V and 4 bases at J, with 14 bases between the two ends. CDR3 length: 13 residues. From germline, CDR1 is WSHSY and CDR2 SAAADI. CDR3: CASLQGYGETQYF. The CDR3 region has the DNA TGCGCCAGCCTCCAGGGGTATGGAGAGACCCAGTACTTC.

In its sample, this clonotype was seen many times. The chain combines TRBV2 with TRBJ1-5; D is possibly TRBD1 (6 bases). The CDR3 spans 13 residues. Deletions cut 7 bases from V and 6 bases from J, with 13 bases between. Germline loops: CDR1 SNHLY, CDR2 FYNNEI. The CDR3 loop is CASTGQFGQPQHF. CDR3 nucleotides: TGTGCCAGCACCGGACAGTTCGGTCAGCCCCAGCATTTT.

The chain joins TRBV30 to TRBJ2-7; D remains ambiguous. The V gene lost 4 bases and the J gene lost 3 bases, with 7 bases spanning the gap. The CDR3 covers 11 residues. Germline V gives CDR1 GTSNPN, CDR2 SVGIG (reference sequence). The chain's CDR3 is CAWIDLYEQYF. CDR3 DNA: TGTGCCTGGATCGACCTCTACGAGCAGTACTTC. Together with reference TRBV30 and TRBJ2-7, the CDR3 gives the full variable domain: SQTIHQWPATLVQPVGSPLSLECTVEGTSNPNLYWYRQAAGRGLQLLFYSVGIGQISSEVPQNLSASRPQDRQFILSSKKLLLSDSGFYLCAWIDLYEQYFGPGTRLTVT.

This clonotype has ten or more counts. The chain carries TRBV7-3 and TRBJ1-6; D perhaps matches TRBD1 (5 bases). The CDR3 extends over 15 amino acids. V dropped 2 bases and J dropped 2 bases, with 7 bases sitting between them. Germline CDR1 reads SGHTA; CDR2 reads FQGTGA. For the CDR3, the DNA is TGTGCCAGCAGCTTATGGGGGACCTATAATTCACCCCTCCACTTT. Its protein is CASSLWGTYNSPLHF.

This clonotype was seen repeatedly, ten times or more. The germline gene is not matched at one end of the junction; a read error may be the cause. This chain links TRBV29-1 with TRBJ1-1; possible D gene TRBD1, 6 bases. Germline CDR1 is SQVTM and CDR2 is ANQGSEA. This CDR3 has 9 amino acids. The CDR3 here is CGGGTEAFF. Here the CDR3 DNA reads TGTGGAGGGGGAACTGAAGCTTTCTTT.

The CDR3 bases are TGTGCCAGCAGCTTGGAGGTTAATGGTGAAGCTTTCTTGGGCTACACCTTC. It translates to CASSLEVNGEAFLGYTF. The rearrangement joins TRBV5-5 to TRBJ1-2; D remains unclear. This CDR3 is 17 amino acids long. Looked up from germline, CDR1 is SGHKS and CDR2 is YYEKEE (reference sequence). The V gene lost 0 bases and the J gene lost 8 bases, with 23 bases spanning the gap.

In its sample, this clonotype was seen once. The CDR3 nucleotides are TGTGCCAGCAGCCAGGGGCCAGGGACATCCGAGCAGTACTTC. Encoded protein: CASSQGPGTSEQYF. This chain uses TRBV7-6 with TRBJ2-7; D is perhaps TRBD1 (6 bases). Germline-derived CDR1 and CDR2 are SGHVS and FNYEAQ. CDR3 length: 14 amino acids. Trimming cost V 5 bases and J 6 bases, with 17 bases left between them.

This clonotype was seen at least ten times. This rearrangement joins TRBV20-1 to TRBJ2-7; a weak D match, TRBD2 (5 bases). With 0 bases removed from V and 7 bases from J, the gap between germline ends came to 7 bases. The germline V gene has CDR1 DFQATT and CDR2 SNEGSKA (reference sequence). This CDR3 is built from 11 residues. The CDR3 coding sequence is TGCAGTGCTAGAGATCGCGGGGAGCAGTACTTC. It is translated as CSARDRGEQYF.

There are a few counts of this clonotype. This sequence joins TRBV7-9 and TRBJ1-2; 9 bases fit TRBD1. V shed 4 bases and J 3 bases; nucleotides not matched to a gene: 6. In germline, CDR1 is SEHNR, CDR2 FQNEAQ (reference sequence). This CDR3 is built from 15 residues. The CDR3 DNA reads as TGTGCCAGCAGCTCCATAAGGGACAGGGACTATGGCTACACCTTC. Protein product: CASSSIRDRDYGYTF.

There are many counts of this clonotype. The V and J genes are TRBV20-1 and TRBJ1-1, with D tentatively TRBD1 (6 bases). Germline V CDR1 and CDR2: DFQATT, SNEGSKA (reference sequence). Deletions cut 7 bases from V and 3 bases from J, with 18 bases between. CDR3 length equals 14 residues. CDR3 sequence: CSVPGQGRDTEAFF. CDR3 DNA: TGCAGTGTCCCCGGGCAGGGGCGCGACACTGAAGCTTTCTTT.

There are many counts of this clonotype. The chain joins TRBV5-1 to TRBJ2-7; no clear D gene. V lost 0 bases to trimming and J lost 5 bases, with 6 bases between them. CDR3 length: 12 amino acids. Germline values: CDR1 SGHRS, CDR2 YFSETQ. The CDR3: CASSLGSNEQYF. In nucleotides, the CDR3 is TGCGCCAGCAGCTTGGGCAGTAACGAGCAGTACTTC.

The J gene is TRBJ1-5, the V gene TRBV19, with TRBD1 matching 7 bases. From germline, CDR1 is LNHDA and CDR2 SQIVND (reference sequence). The CDR3 covers 16 residues. V lost 2 bases to trimming and J lost 3 bases; unmatched junction nucleotides: 7. CDR3 coding DNA: TGTGCCAGTAGTATAAACAGACAGGGATCCAATCAGCCCCAGCATTTT. Residues: CASSINRQGSNQPQHF.

V is TRBV20-1 and J is TRBJ1-5, with D maybe TRBD1 (5 bases). This CDR3 comprises 14 residues. From germline, CDR1 is DFQATT and CDR2 SNEGSKA (reference sequence). V shed 6 bases and J shed 5 bases, with 17 bases lying between them. Here the CDR3 DNA reads TGCAGTGCAGCAGGGCTCGCAATAGATCAGCCCCAGCATTTT. Its translation: CSAAGLAIDQPQHF.

This clonotype came up many times. The CDR3 spells CSVEGSANYGYTF. The DNA for the CDR3 is TGCAGCGTTGAGGGGTCAGCGAACTATGGCTACACCTTC. This chain connects TRBV29-1 to TRBJ1-2; unclear D gene. This CDR3 region has 13 residues. V was trimmed by 3 bases and J by 2 bases, leaving 10 bases between them. From germline, CDR1 is SQVTM and CDR2 ANQGSEA.

Points on this clonotype: A read error may explain this, as a much larger clone is one base away. J is TRBJ2-7 and V is TRBV20-1, with 15 bases matching TRBD2. The V segment lost 5 bases and the J segment 3 bases; nucleotides outside the gene matches: 2. CDR3 length: 14 amino acids. Germline CDR1 DFQATT, CDR2 SNEGSKA (reference sequence). This chain's CDR3 is CSAGGLAGGYEQYF. The CDR3 DNA sequence: TGCAGTGCTGGGGGACTAGCGGGGGGCTACGAGCAGTACTTC.

A remark on this clonotype: This may stem from a read error, because a much larger clone lies one nucleotide away. The rearrangement uses TRBV19 and TRBJ2-5; D is perhaps TRBD1 or TRBD2 (5 bases each). Trimming cost V 8 bases and J 2 bases, with 9 bases left between them. This CDR3 region has 12 residues. Germline V CDR1 and CDR2: LNHDA, SQIVND (reference sequence). The CDR3 protein is CASGDGQETQYF. The CDR3 bases are TGTGCCAGTGGGGACGGACAAGAGACCCAGTACTTC.

This clonotype was recorded at least ten times. The chain is built from TRBV5-1 and TRBJ1-1; no reliable D call. Germline V gives CDR1 SGHRS, CDR2 YFSETQ. Trimming left V 1 base short and J 1 base short, with 8 bases between. CDR3 length: 14 residues. This CDR3 reads CASSLTTRNTEAFF. The DNA for the CDR3 is TGCGCCAGCAGCTTGACGACAAGGAACACTGAAGCTTTCTTT.

The sample holds many counts of this clonotype. The genes are TRBV4-3 and TRBJ1-2; perhaps TRBD1 as D (6 bases). The CDR3 totals 14 residues. Germline V gene lookup returns CDR1 LGHNA and CDR2 YSLEER. The germline V and J ends were trimmed by 2 bases and 7 bases, with 14 bases remaining between them. CDR3 sequence reads: CASSQSPGVGGYTF. CDR3 DNA: TGCGCCAGCAGCCAATCTCCAGGGGTGGGTGGCTACACCTTC.

This clonotype was counted a few times. CDR3 amino acids: CASSLVSVDGYTF. As DNA, the CDR3 is TGTGCCAGCAGCTTAGTCTCCGTAGATGGCTACACCTTC. V usage is TRBV7-3 and J usage is TRBJ1-2; D is ambiguous. Germline-derived CDR1 and CDR2 are SGHTA and FQGTGA. The V and J ends lost 2 bases and 6 bases respectively, with 10 bases between them. CDR3 length: 13 residues.

This clonotype showed up many times. The V gene is TRBV24-1, the J gene TRBJ2-5, with a possible D match to TRBD1 (5 bases). CDR3 size: 16 residues. V was shortened by 3 bases and J by 4 bases, with 17 bases between the two germline ends. CDR1 is KGHDR and CDR2 is SFDVKD in the germline V gene. The CDR3 sequence: CATSDVTDLEPETQYF. The DNA of the CDR3 is TGTGCCACCAGTGATGTGACAGATCTTGAACCAGAGACCCAGTACTTC.

V is TRBV15 and J is TRBJ1-5, with 7 nucleotides matching TRBD1. CDR1 is LNHNV, CDR2 YYDKDF, per germline (reference sequence). The J segment lost 4 bases and the V segment lost 0 bases, leaving 9 bases of the junction unmatched. The CDR3 runs 17 residues. The CDR3 spells CATSRDLGAGGNQPQHF. CDR3 bases: TGTGCCACCAGCAGAGATCTGGGGGCAGGGGGTAATCAGCCCCAGCATTTT.

This chain joins TRBV19 and TRBJ2-2; 8 nucleotides agree with TRBD1. With V trimmed by 3 bases and J by 8 bases, 5 bases remained unmatched. Germline V gene sequence: CDR1 LNHDA, CDR2 SQIVND (reference sequence). The CDR3 loop spans 14 amino acids. CDR3 amino acids: CASSMQGAKGELFF. The CDR3 nucleotides are TGTGCCAGTAGTATGCAGGGGGCTAAAGGGGAGCTGTTTTTT.

This clonotype was recorded a few times. A much larger clone is a single base away; this may be a read error. V and J are TRBV19 and TRBJ1-1; unclear D gene. The V gene's germline CDR1 is LNHDA and CDR2 SQIVND (reference sequence). The CDR3 sequence is 10 residues long. The CDR3 bases are TGTGCCGGTAGGGAAACTGAAGCTTTCTTT. Amino acids: CAGRETEAFF.

The J gene is TRBJ1-2, the V gene TRBV7-9, with 8 bases matching TRBD1. With 6 bases clipped from V and 8 bases from J, the junction kept 14 bases outside the gene matches. The CDR3 length is 15 residues. CDR1 is SEHNR, CDR2 FQNEAQ, per germline (reference sequence). This chain's CDR3 is CASSKDRGETVGYTF. In nucleotides, the CDR3 is TGTGCCAGCAGTAAAGACAGGGGCGAGACCGTCGGCTACACCTTC.

About this clonotype: This clone may be a read error of a much larger clone one base away. The V gene is TRBV20-1, the J gene TRBJ1-6; maybe TRBD1 (6 bases). The V end lost 5 bases, the J end lost 7 bases, and 15 bases lay between the germline ends. CDR3 length: 14 amino acids. In germline, CDR1 is DFQATT, CDR2 SNEGSKA (reference sequence). CDR3 coding DNA: TGCAGTGCTCCTGGTGCAGGGGCCAATTCACCCCTCCACTTT. Translated: CSAPGAGANSPLHF.

This clonotype was detected only a few times. The V gene is TRBV27, the J gene TRBJ1-6; 10 bases line up with TRBD1. The CDR3 extends over 14 amino acids. Germline CDR1 and CDR2: MNHEY and SMNVEV (reference sequence). Germline trimming cut 2 bases from V and 13 bases from J; bases unmatched to any gene: 5. CDR3 sequence (DNA): TGTGCCAGCAGTTTAAGCCGGGACAGGGGCCCCCTCCACTTT. Protein sequence: CASSLSRDRGPLHF.

This chain connects TRBV7-2 to TRBJ2-3; weak D call: TRBD2 (6 bases). The CDR3 is 13 residues long. Germline assignment: CDR1 SGHTA and CDR2 FQGNSA. V was cut by 4 bases and J by 2 bases, with 7 bases left in between. The CDR3 spells CASSWGVTDTQYF. DNA of the CDR3: TGTGCCAGCAGCTGGGGGGTCACAGATACGCAGTATTTT.

On this clonotype: This could be a read error, since a much larger clone is one nucleotide away. The chain couples TRBV20-1 to TRBJ2-2; D call uncertain. This CDR3 has 13 amino acids. Trimming cost V 3 bases and J 1 base, with 6 bases left between them. Germline V gene sequence: CDR1 DFQATT, CDR2 SNEGSKA (reference sequence). CDR3 DNA: TGCAGTGCTAGCGTGGAGAACACCGGGGAGCTGTTTTTT. The encoded protein is CSASVENTGELFF.